One and the same sample provided the 12 T cell receptor beta chains below, sequenced in a study of blood T cell repertoires in COVID-19. The repertoire was sequenced with immunoSEQ multiplex PCR; TCRdb's copy has only in-frame clones and lacks some. The data contain roughly 260,000 clones, 85% to 90% of them singletons. Sequences were obtained from peripheral blood. The receptors come from a woman in her twenties or thirties with COVID-19, enrolled during active disease.

The table lists this clone with a count of one. V usage is TRBV6-5 and J usage is TRBJ1-4; 7 nucleotides match TRBD1. J gave up 8 bases and V 6 bases, and 9 bases lay outside the gene matches. The CDR3 has 14 amino acids. Germline lookup yields CDR1 MNHEY and CDR2 SVGAGI. In DNA form, the CDR3 reads TGTGCCAGCAGACGAGAGGGGGCGGGGGAAAAACTGTTTTTT. This translates into CASRREGAGEKLFF.

Only a few counts were recorded for this clone. The chain recombines TRBV2 with TRBJ2-2; D gene uncertain. The CDR3 contains 14 residues. With 5 bases removed from V and 1 base from J, the gap between germline ends came to 8 bases. Germline lookup yields CDR1 SNHLY and CDR2 FYNNEI. The CDR3 region has the DNA TGTGCCAGCAGTCTTGGCAGGAACACCGGGGAGCTGTTTTTT. Encoded protein: CASSLGRNTGELFF.

The chain joins TRBV7-9 to TRBJ2-1; D is undetermined. This CDR3 region has 14 residues. Trimming took off 5 bases at V and 8 bases at J, with 16 bases between the two ends. In germline, CDR1 is SEHNR, CDR2 FQNEAQ (reference sequence). The CDR3 loop is CASSLSVSVDEQFF. The CDR3 DNA reads as TGTGCCAGCAGCCTCTCGGTTAGTGTCGATGAGCAGTTCTTC.

In this sample, this clone turned up once. The CDR3 DNA follows: TGTGCCAGCAGCGCGGGTGCAAACTATGGCTACACCTTC. It specifies CASSAGANYGYTF. The chain is built from TRBV7-9 and TRBJ1-2; D is unclear. Germline V lookup: CDR1 SEHNR, CDR2 FQNEAQ (reference sequence). The CDR3 has 13 amino acids. V was clipped by 5 bases and J by 2 bases, with 9 bases between them.

This clone was seen only once. V usage is TRBV7-3 and J usage is TRBJ2-7, with TRBD1 as a possible D gene (6 bases). Germline loops: CDR1 SGHTA, CDR2 FQGTGA. V shed 4 bases and J shed 2 bases, with 15 bases lying between them. The CDR3 spans 15 residues. The CDR3 here is CASSYGQRQPYEQYF. The CDR3 DNA is TGTGCCAGCAGCTATGGACAGCGCCAGCCCTACGAGCAGTACTTC.

This clone was found a few times. J is TRBJ2-1 and V is TRBV2, with D possibly TRBD2 on 5 matching bases. This CDR3 has 13 residues. Trimming stripped 8 bases from V and 4 bases from J, with 12 bases between. Germline loops: CDR1 SNHLY, CDR2 FYNNEI. The CDR3 region is CASALARYNEQFF. CDR3 bases: TGTGCCAGCGCCTTAGCGCGATACAATGAGCAGTTCTTC.

This clone was detected once. This chain connects TRBV6-6 to TRBJ2-7; 9 bases are shared with TRBD1. The CDR3 is 14 residues long. V shed 5 bases and J 5 bases; nucleotides not matched to a gene: 7. The germline CDR1 and CDR2 sequences are MNHNY and SVGAGI (reference sequence). The CDR3 region has the DNA TGTGCCAGCAGTGAGGGACAGGGAGAAAACGAGCAGTACTTC. Translating gives CASSEGQGENEQYF.

The chain combines TRBV2 with TRBJ1-2; D gene uncertain. Germline assignment: CDR1 SNHLY and CDR2 FYNNEI. The CDR3 is 13 amino acids. With 10 bases removed from V and 5 bases from J, the gap between germline ends came to 17 bases. In DNA, the CDR3 is TGTGCCACTTTATACGGAGCTCTATATGGCTACACCTTC. Translating it yields CATLYGALYGYTF.

The chain uses TRBV7-8 and TRBJ1-2; 7 positions match TRBD1. This CDR3 is built from 15 residues. Germline-derived CDR1 and CDR2 are SGHVS and FQNEAQ. The junction had 8 bases not matched to a gene; V was cut back by 5 bases and J by 2 bases. The CDR3 loop reads CASSRGGQRNYGYTF. As DNA, the CDR3 is TGTGCCAGCAGCCGTGGGGGACAGCGCAACTATGGCTACACCTTC.

This rearrangement joins TRBV5-1 to TRBJ2-7; tentatively, D is TRBD1 (6 bases). The CDR3 loop spans 17 amino acids. The germline V gene encodes CDR1 SGHRS and CDR2 YFSETQ. Trimming took 4 bases from V and 0 from J, leaving 20 bases between them. For the CDR3, the DNA is TGCGCCAGCAGCCGCGCCGCGCAGGGGTACTCCTCCTACGAGCAGTACTTC. Protein sequence: CASSRAAQGYSSYEQYF.

The sample holds a few counts of this clone. The J gene is TRBJ1-2, the V gene TRBV28, with TRBD1 identical over 9 bases. Looked up from germline, CDR1 is MDHEN and CDR2 is SYDVKM. With 1 base clipped from V and 5 bases from J, the junction kept 11 bases outside the gene matches. The CDR3 runs 17 residues. In nucleotides, the CDR3 is TGTGCCAGCAGTTTATCGTCACAGGGGGCGGTTTTATATGGCTACACCTTC. This codes for CASSLSSQGAVLYGYTF.

This chain joins TRBV28 and TRBJ2-1; TRBD1 matches 7 bases. CDR1 is MDHEN and CDR2 is SYDVKM in the germline V gene. This CDR3 has 13 amino acids. The V segment lost 4 bases and the J segment 9 bases; nucleotides outside the gene matches: 6. The CDR3, as DNA: TGTGCCAGCAGTTCGACAGGGTATAGTGAGCAGTTCTTC. This translates into CASSSTGYSEQFF.